The 6 T cell receptor beta chains given below trace back to one sample, sequenced in a study of OX40 agonist ivuxolimab in advanced cancers. The table came from immunoSEQ multiplex PCR; TCRdb's copy has only in-frame clones and leaves some out. Of about 50,000 clones listed, around 79% were seen once; the top ten hold about 1.9%. Sequences were derived from CD4+ or CD8+ T cells sorted from blood, sampled in a trial of the OX40 agonist ivuxolimab. These receptors were taken from an adult with an advanced solid tumor such as melanoma, head and neck, liver or kidney cancer.

The rearrangement uses TRBV19 and TRBJ2-7; D ambiguous. The CDR3 runs to 14 residues. In germline, CDR1 is LNHDA, CDR2 SQIVND (reference sequence). V gave up 6 bases and J gave up 2 bases, with 14 bases separating them. CDR3 coding DNA: TGTGCCAGTAGCCCCGGCCCCACCACCTACGAGCAGTACTTC. It yields the protein CASSPGPTTYEQYF. Variable domain in full (rest from reference TRBV19 and TRBJ2-7): DGGITQSPKYLFRKEGQNVTLSCEQNLNHDAMYWYRQDPGQGLRLIYYSQIVNDFQKGDIAEGYSVSREKKESFPLTVTSAQKNPTAFYLCASSPGPTTYEQYFGPGTRLTVT.

V gene TRBV7-6 combines with J gene TRBJ1-2; no firm D call. CDR3 size: 12 residues. Germline assignment: CDR1 SGHVS and CDR2 FNYEAQ. V gave up 5 bases and J gave up 8 bases, with 12 bases separating them. CDR3 sequence (DNA): TGTGCCAGCAGCCCCCCCGAAGGCGGCTACACCTTC. It specifies CASSPPEGGYTF. Full variable domain (outside the CDR3, taken from reference TRBV7-6 and TRBJ1-2): GAGVSQSPRYKVTKRGQDVALRCDPISGHVSLYWYRQALGQGPEFLTYFNYEAQQDKSGLPNDRFSAERPEGSISTLTIQRTEQRDSAMYRCASSPPEGGYTFGSGTRLTVV.

The chain is built from TRBV10-3 and TRBJ2-1; TRBD1 is a possible D gene (6 bases). There are 12 residues in the CDR3. The germline CDR1 and CDR2 sequences are ENHRY and SYGVKD. V was pared by 5 bases and J by 7 bases, with 9 bases between. CDR3 amino acids: CAISPGENEQFF. Written as DNA, the CDR3 is TGTGCCATCAGTCCAGGGGAAAATGAGCAGTTCTTC.

This clone was seen a handful of times. V is TRBV19 and J is TRBJ2-2; D is ambiguous. V lost 1 base and J lost 1, with 16 bases in between. The CDR3 spans 18 residues. CDR1 is LNHDA and CDR2 is SQIVND in the germline V gene (reference sequence). CDR3 sequence reads: CASSIGHRSVLNTGELFF. The CDR3 DNA reads as TGTGCCAGTAGTATAGGGCATCGGTCGGTCCTGAACACCGGGGAGCTGTTTTTT.

V is TRBV15 and J is TRBJ2-7; D is unresolved. The CDR3 covers 12 residues. Trimming stripped 1 base from V and 7 bases from J, with 8 bases between. Germline values: CDR1 LNHNV, CDR2 YYDKDF (reference sequence). The DNA for the CDR3 is TGTGCCACCAGCAGAGTTGGGGATGAGCAGTACTTC. Its translation: CATSRVGDEQYF.

V gene TRBV6-5 combines with J gene TRBJ1-2; TRBD1 matches at 11 bases. The CDR3 covers 13 residues. CDR1 is MNHEY, CDR2 SVGAGI, per germline. Germline trimming cut 10 bases from V and 7 bases from J; bases unmatched to any gene: 8. The chain's CDR3 is CATGTGGYSGYTF. Written as DNA, the CDR3 is TGTGCCACAGGGACAGGGGGATACAGTGGCTACACCTTC.